This T cell receptor (beta chain) was sequenced in a study of blood T cell repertoires in COVID-19 (dated by TCRdb to the early 2020s). Background on the whole study: Collaborator samples came from the United States, Italy and Spain and covered acute and convalescent phases of COVID-19. The samples were drawn from two sources: the first 160 participants of the ongoing ImmuneRACE study, and 950 to 1,500 subjects contributed by 6 global collaborators. The repertoires were released in a freely available public database meant as a resource for research on the immune response to SARS-CoV-2. Sample metadata almost always included a de-identified subject ID, COVID-19 status, age in years and sex. HLA class I and class II types, where available, came from metadata supplied by the sample provider rather than from assay-based typing. Subjects who had been exposed to COVID-19, were actively infected with it, or had recovered from it provided the deeply sampled blood TCRbeta repertoires that made up the dataset. The material from the prospective study consisted of cDNA or gDNA derived from T cells, B-cell-depleted T cells, or PBMCs. Beyond this particular receptor, the publication reports: The amount of clinical and demographic metadata varied by source and participant and was provided uncurated.

Each collaborating institution followed its own protocols to collect whole blood in K2EDTA tubes. Collaborator samples were shipped for TCRbeta analysis as frozen whole blood, isolated PBMCs, or DNA extracted from either sample type. As to this clone: Its antigen target is currently unknown. No per-base quality is available; no much larger clone lies one base away.

The CDR1 and CDR2 encoded by the germline V gene (reference sequence) are LNHDA and SQIVND. V loses 6 bases at its end and J loses 5 bases; junction bases beyond the gene matches: 8. The CDR3 sequence holds 15 residues, the cysteine and phenylalanine included. The retained sequence is limited to the CDR3, 45 bases, with the frame set at the first base. TCRbeta CDR3 regions were amplified from genomic DNA by means of the immunoSEQ Assay, a bias-controlled multiplex PCR. On the authors' methods: Within the assay, amplification of reference gene primers was used to estimate how many nucleated cells each sample contained. To quantify the absolute abundance of each unique TCRbeta CDR3 rearrangement, sequence reads were collapsed and filtered. For each sample, productive Simpson clonality was calculated as the square root of Simpson's diversity index over productive rearrangements. As stored in TCRdb, this immuneACCESS dataset retains in-frame rearrangements with V and J assigned. A fraction of the clones does not appear; measured against another copy, unresolved V genes explain less than half of the discrepancy, and the remainder lacks a known reason. V and J calls and clone size come straight from that table; D and trimming were deduced from the DNA. This sample comprises around 200,000 clones, less than 85% of them detected only once. The top ten clonotypes cover about 6.4% of the sample.

The clonotype comes from a human donor in a cohort sampled during active COVID-19. Sequenced: peripheral blood. The chain employs TRBV19 and TRBJ1-4; 8 bases in between match TRBD1. DNA sequence: TGTGCCAGTAGCCTCAGACAGGGGCTAAATGAAAAACTGTTTTTT. Its translation is CASSLRQGLNEKLFF.